Reported below is one T cell receptor beta chain. The sample comes from a study of blood T cells in healthy people across ages. Through a sample-barcoded 5' primer and a J-beta primer mix, a second PCR was run for roughly 7 to 12 cycles. MiXCR, run by TCRdb on the 5' RACE reads, gives a single entry per CDR3 protein. The data show approximately 760,000 distinct CDR3 sequences, 20% to 25% seen once. In addition, the sample was reused for a study of T cells of mothers and their children. That report notes: Unrelated pairs and related pairs have their TCR recombination output shaped similarly by thymic selection.

The TCR was taken from a boy aged 5-17 years in good health. The sample comprised blood.

The CDR3 bases are TGTGCCAGCAGCGCACCCTCTCGGATAGATACGCAGTATTTT. This gives the protein CASSAPSRIDTQYF. The chain uses TRBV9 and TRBJ2-3; D unclear. CDR1 and CDR2 (germline): SGDLS, YYNGEE. This CDR3 has 14 amino acids. V was cut by 3 bases and J by 5 bases, with 13 bases left in between.